A single sample gave rise to the 16 T cell receptor beta chains below, sequenced in a study of blood T cells in healthy people across ages (dated by TCRdb to 2015 to 2017). Library preparation used 5' RACE. TCRdb lists the instrument as Illumina HiSeq 2500. The second PCR ran for roughly 7 to 11 cycles and used a J-beta primer mix along with a sample-barcoded 5' primer. In-frame beta chains were kept once TCRdb had trimmed the public reads at Q25 with fastp and called clones with MiXCR. Here each entry gathers all rows of one CDR3 protein and keeps the most common genes and DNA. For this sample there are about 580,000 distinct CDR3 sequences; around half appear just once. Jointly, the top ten make up 20% to 25% of the sample. The specimen sequenced was blood. Receptors originate from a man aged 80 or over in good health.

In its sample, this clonotype was seen a few times. The V and J genes are TRBV24-1 and TRBJ1-2, with no clear D. The CDR3 has 13 residues. V shed 5 bases and J shed 0 bases, with 6 bases lying between them. CDR1 and CDR2 from the germline V gene are KGHDR and SFDVKD. The DNA for the CDR3 is TGTGCCACCAGTGCGGCCGCTAACTATGGCTACACCTTC. Residues: CATSAAANYGYTF.

The chain recombines TRBV7-9 with TRBJ2-2; D gene unclear. Trimming shortened V by 3 bases and J by 5 bases, and 13 bases separated the two germline ends. CDR1 and CDR2 from the germline V gene are SEHNR and FQNEAQ (reference sequence). The CDR3 runs to 15 residues. The CDR3 is CASSLAVVKTGELFF. In DNA form, the CDR3 reads TGTGCCAGCAGCTTGGCGGTCGTCAAAACCGGGGAGCTGTTTTTT. Based on the CDR3 plus reference TRBV7-9 and TRBJ2-2, the full variable domain is DTGVSQNPRHKITKRGQNVTFRCDPISEHNRLYWYRQTLGQGPEFLTYFQNEAQLEKSRLLSDRFSAERPKGSFSTLEIQRTEQGDSAMYLCASSLAVVKTGELFFGEGSRLTVL.

This chain links TRBV6-6 with TRBJ1-5; possible D gene TRBD1, 6 bases. Germline CDR1 is MNHNY and CDR2 is SVGAGI (reference sequence). V lost 7 bases to trimming and J lost 3 bases, with 19 bases between them. The CDR3 sequence is 16 residues long. The CDR3 loop reads CASNRYLGGNNQPQHF. CDR3 in DNA: TGTGCCAGCAACAGGTATCTAGGGGGGAACAATCAGCCCCAGCATTTT.

The V gene is TRBV12-3 or TRBV12-4, the J gene TRBJ1-1, with no clear D. This CDR3 spans 13 amino acids. Trimming removed 2 bases at V and 5 bases at J, with 9 bases between. CDR3 sequence: CASSLHPGTEAFF. The CDR3 nucleotides are TGTGCCAGCAGTTTACACCCGGGGACTGAAGCTTTCTTT.

This chain connects TRBV10-3 to TRBJ2-3, with D unclear. In germline, CDR1 is ENHRY, CDR2 SYGVKD. The CDR3 totals 11 residues. The ends were cut back, 9 bases at V and 7 bases at J, with 11 bases in the middle. This chain's CDR3 is CAIGTGNTQYF. CDR3 coding DNA: TGTGCCATAGGAACCGGCAATACGCAGTATTTT.

The CDR3 loop is CASSLVGLAGVAEQYF. The CDR3, as DNA: TGTGCCAGCAGCTTAGTTGGCCTAGCGGGAGTCGCCGAGCAGTACTTC. V gene TRBV7-2 combines with J gene TRBJ2-7; 10 positions agree with TRBD2. Trimming removed 1 base from V and 6 bases from J; junction bases left unmatched: 9. Germline lookup yields CDR1 SGHTA and CDR2 FQGNSA. This CDR3 contains 16 residues. Full variable domain (rest looked up from reference TRBV7-2 and TRBJ2-7): GAGVSQSPSNKVTEKGKDVELRCDPISGHTALYWYRQSLGQGLEFLIYFQGNSAPDKSGLPSDRFSAERTGGSVSTLTIQRTQQEDSAVYLCASSLVGLAGVAEQYFGPGTRLTVT.

This clonotype has more than one count but fewer than ten. The rearrangement links TRBV2 to TRBJ1-2; TRBD1 agrees at 10 bases. The CDR3 length is 15 residues. The trim removed 4 bases at V and 13 bases at J, leaving 15 bases unmatched. Germline lookup yields CDR1 SNHLY and CDR2 FYNNEI. The CDR3 loop is CASSAPGQGNLWRTF. DNA for the CDR3: TGTGCCAGCAGTGCACCGGGACAGGGGAACCTTTGGCGCACCTTC.

The V gene is TRBV5-5, the J gene TRBJ2-3; TRBD1 agrees at 9 bases. The germline gives CDR1 SGHKS, CDR2 YYEKEE (reference sequence). CDR3 length: 14 amino acids. Trimming removed 0 bases from V and 5 bases from J; junction bases left unmatched: 1. DNA for the CDR3: TGTGCCAGCAGCTTGGGGACAGGGGAAGATACGCAGTATTTT. It is translated as CASSLGTGEDTQYF.

The chain recombines TRBV29-1 with TRBJ2-7, with TRBD1 matching 8 bases. Germline CDR1 is SQVTM and CDR2 is ANQGSEA. This CDR3 has 13 amino acids. V lost 4 bases to trimming and J lost 3 bases; unmatched junction nucleotides: 5. The DNA for the CDR3 is TGCAGCGTTGGCAGGACAGGGAACTACGAGCAGTACTTC. This translates into CSVGRTGNYEQYF.

V gene TRBV7-3 combines with J gene TRBJ2-1; possibly TRBD1 or TRBD2 for D (6 bases each). The germline CDR1 and CDR2 sequences are SGHTA and FQGTGA. Trimming pared 4 bases from V and 7 bases from J, leaving 17 bases between. The CDR3 has 15 amino acids. The CDR3 DNA reads TGTGCCAGCAGCTCAGGTTGGGGGGCGGGAAATGAGCAGTTCTTC. As protein: CASSSGWGAGNEQFF.

The V gene is TRBV10-3, the J gene TRBJ2-3; the D is unclear. Germline CDR1 reads ENHRY; CDR2 reads SYGVKD. The CDR3 sequence is 15 residues long. Trimming removed 4 bases at V and 1 base at J, with 12 bases between. The CDR3 reads CAISGALLGTDTQYF. DNA of the CDR3: TGTGCCATCAGTGGGGCTCTTCTGGGCACAGATACGCAGTATTTT.

This clonotype has a handful of counts. The chain is built from TRBV5-1 and TRBJ1-2; D unclear. Trimming stripped 1 base from V and 6 bases from J, with 16 bases between. CDR3 size: 15 residues. Germline V lookup: CDR1 SGHRS, CDR2 YFSETQ. As DNA, the CDR3 is TGCGCCAGCAGCTTGCAGGCGACTGGGCTCCATGGCTACACCTTC. Translating it yields CASSLQATGLHGYTF.

The genes are TRBV7-2 and TRBJ1-1, with D maybe TRBD1 (6 bases). This CDR3 is built from 15 residues. Per germline, CDR1 SGHTA and CDR2 FQGNSA. V gave up 5 bases and J gave up 1 base, with 14 bases separating them. CDR3 bases: TGTGCCAGCAGCCCCGGCGGGGGCCCGAACACTGAAGCTTTCTTT. Its translation is CASSPGGGPNTEAFF. The full variable domain, with the rest looked up from reference TRBV7-2 and TRBJ1-1, is GAGVSQSPSNKVTEKGKDVELRCDPISGHTALYWYRQSLGQGLEFLIYFQGNSAPDKSGLPSDRFSAERTGGSVSTLTIQRTQQEDSAVYLCASSPGGGPNTEAFFGQGTRLTVV.

The chain carries TRBV6-5 and TRBJ2-7; TRBD1 matches at 12 bases. The CDR3 contains 15 residues. Germline V lookup: CDR1 MNHEY, CDR2 SVGAGI. The trim removed 5 bases at V and 3 bases at J, leaving 5 bases unmatched. In DNA form, the CDR3 reads TGTGCCAGCAGTCTTGGGACAGGGGGCTACTACGAGCAGTACTTC. Its translation: CASSLGTGGYYEQYF.

Written as DNA, the CDR3 is TGCAGTGCTAGAGGAAACAGGGGACGGAACACTGAAGCTTTCTTT. It specifies CSARGNRGRNTEAFF. The V and J genes are TRBV20-1 and TRBJ1-1; 7 nucleotides line up with TRBD1. Germline values: CDR1 DFQATT, CDR2 SNEGSKA (reference sequence). Trimming at V came to 1 base and at J to 1 base, leaving 6 bases not matched to a gene. This CDR3 region has 15 residues.

V is TRBV7-9 and J is TRBJ1-6, with D unclear. With 1 base removed from V and 5 bases from J, the gap between germline ends came to 6 bases. This CDR3 region has 14 residues. Germline V gives CDR1 SEHNR, CDR2 FQNEAQ (reference sequence). CDR3 sequence (DNA): TGTGCCAGCAGCTTAGGAGGCCATAATTCACCCCTCCACTTT. It translates to CASSLGGHNSPLHF.